The T cell receptor (beta chain) under discussion was sequenced for a study of blood T cell repertoires in COVID-19. Study-wide context: COVID-19 samples, acute and convalescent, were from the United States, Italy and Spain. The cDNA or gDNA used as material had been derived from T cells, B-cell-depleted T cells, or PBMCs.

This CDR3 contains 18 residues. Germline assignment: CDR1 SGHVS and CDR2 FQNEAQ. Trimming removed 5 bases at V and 9 bases at J, with 26 bases between. Participant-given clinical history determined each cohort assignment. The method was immunoSEQ multiplex PCR; TCRdb's version includes in-frame clones alone and lacks a portion of them. The data hold approximately 500,000 clones, with 88% observed a single time. The TCR comes from a woman aged 40-49 years who had recovered from COVID-19. The chain uses TRBV7-8 and TRBJ1-6; possible D gene TRBD1, 5 bases. The source material was PBMCs or T cells enriched from blood (not recorded which). Here the CDR3 reads CASSQLRTPRSTGSPLHF. CDR3 coding DNA: TGTGCCAGCAGCCAACTTCGGACACCCCGAAGCACGGGTTCACCCCTCCACTTT.